Following are 11 T cell receptor beta chains from one sample sequenced in a study of human T cells and chemical hapten exposure. The time point here: patch test 2, 6 weeks after DPC sensitization. This sample's treatment: therapeutic diphenylcyclopropenone sensitization with weekly scalp DPC. TCRdb re-called the RACE reads through MiXCR, storing one row per CDR3 protein. The data hold under 100,000 distinct CDR3 sequences, with about 9.4% observed a single time. The material was whole blood, obtained in connection with sensitization to the hapten diphenylcyclopropenone (DPC). These receptors were collected from a woman in her twenties or thirties with alopecia areata. Some clones in this sample may be carry-over from other donors' samples.

This clonotype appeared a few times. The V and J genes are TRBV27 and TRBJ2-7, with D unclear. The V and J ends lost 3 bases and 4 bases respectively, with 10 bases between them. Germline V gives CDR1 MNHEY, CDR2 SMNVEV (reference sequence). The CDR3 has 13 amino acids. The CDR3 DNA reads TGTGCCAGCAGTTTTAAGCCGTCGTACGAGCAGTACTTC. It specifies CASSFKPSYEQYF.

V gene TRBV12-3 or TRBV12-4 combines with J gene TRBJ2-5; D is perhaps TRBD2 (6 bases). This CDR3 is built from 15 residues. Trimming took off 5 bases at V and 2 bases at J, with 15 bases between the two ends. CDR3 region: CASSPPGLRQETQYF. CDR3 bases: TGTGCCAGCAGTCCCCCGGGACTCCGACAAGAGACCCAGTACTTC.

Many counts were recorded for this clonotype. The chain has TRBV7-2 and TRBJ1-1, with a weak D call TRBD1 (6 bases). Germline CDR1 reads SGHTA; CDR2 reads FQGNSA. V lost 0 bases and J 2 bases, leaving 16 bases between the germline ends. The CDR3 contains 17 residues. This chain's CDR3 is CASSLAGRGTANTEAFF. The CDR3 coding sequence is TGTGCCAGCAGCTTAGCGGGGAGGGGGACCGCCAACACTGAAGCTTTCTTT.

This clonotype has only a few counts. The V call is TRBV29-1, the J call TRBJ2-2; no definite D call. CDR3 length: 13 residues. Germline V lookup: CDR1 SQVTM, CDR2 ANQGSEA. Between the trimmed V and J ends, which lost 4 bases and 0 bases, there was a span of 6 bases. DNA for the CDR3: TGCAGCGTTGGCGGCCCGAACACCGGGGAGCTGTTTTTT. Amino acid sequence: CSVGGPNTGELFF.

In its sample, this clonotype was seen a few times. This sequence joins TRBV6-2 or TRBV6-3 and TRBJ1-5; D is perhaps TRBD1 (6 bases). V dropped 7 bases and J dropped 2 bases, with 18 bases sitting between them. Germline V CDR1 and CDR2: MNHEY, SVGEGT. The CDR3 runs 16 residues. Here the CDR3 DNA reads TGTGCCAGCACCGATCGGGGGGCGCTTGGCAATCAGCCCCAGCATTTT. This codes for CASTDRGALGNQPQHF.

The chain joins TRBV6-2 or TRBV6-3 to TRBJ2-7; 7 nucleotides match TRBD1. The CDR3 runs 15 residues. Germline trimming cut 7 bases from V and 0 bases from J; bases unmatched to any gene: 9. Germline V CDR1 and CDR2: MNHEY, SVGEGT. CDR3 nucleotides: TGTGCCAGCAAATGGTGGACAGGAAGCTCCTACGAGCAGTACTTC. Translation gives CASKWWTGSSYEQYF.

This clonotype was found many times. J is TRBJ2-5 and V is TRBV18; TRBD1 might be the D (6 bases). This CDR3 is 13 amino acids long. V dropped 3 bases and J dropped 5 bases, with 10 bases sitting between them. Germline values: CDR1 KGHSH, CDR2 LQKENI. The CDR3: CASSPHRAETQYF. CDR3 DNA: TGTGCCAGCTCACCTCACAGGGCTGAGACCCAGTACTTC.

This clonotype appeared many times. This chain uses TRBV7-3 with TRBJ2-2, with 9 bases fitting TRBD1. Germline CDR1 SGHTA, CDR2 FQGTGA. The CDR3 consists of 16 residues. The J segment lost 4 bases and the V segment lost 4 bases, leaving 7 bases of the junction unmatched. The CDR3 spells CASSSSGTGPTGELFF. CDR3 coding DNA: TGTGCCAGCAGCTCATCCGGGACAGGGCCCACCGGGGAGCTGTTTTTT.

This clonotype has ten or more counts. The rearrangement joins TRBV9 to TRBJ1-6; D is uncertain. The CDR3 covers 14 residues. Germline CDR1 SGDLS, CDR2 YYNGEE. Trimming removed 1 base at V and 7 bases at J, with 9 bases between. In nucleotides, the CDR3 is TGTGCCAGCAGCGTAACGGGCTCCAATTCACCCCTCCACTTT. This encodes CASSVTGSNSPLHF.

The rearrangement links TRBV7-2 to TRBJ2-3, with D perhaps being TRBD1 or TRBD2 (5 bases each). Germline V lookup: CDR1 SGHTA, CDR2 FQGNSA. The CDR3 contains 16 residues. V lost 7 bases and J lost 0, with 17 bases in between. CDR3 bases: TGTGCCAGCAACCGAATGGGACGGAGCAGCACAGATACGCAGTATTTT. It is translated as CASNRMGRSSTDTQYF.

The chain employs TRBV7-2 and TRBJ1-1, with D uncertain. Germline-derived CDR1 and CDR2 are SGHTA and FQGNSA. V dropped 2 bases and J dropped 5 bases, with 15 bases sitting between them. This CDR3 has 15 amino acids. The DNA of the CDR3 is TGTGCCAGCAGCTTACTCTCGGGGATTGGGACTGAAGCTTTCTTT. Translating it yields CASSLLSGIGTEAFF.